The present T cell receptor beta chain was sequenced within a study of blood T cell repertoires in COVID-19. Study-wide background: Some COVID-19 samples were acute and others convalescent; all came from the United States, Italy and Spain. Sources were T cells, B-cell-depleted T cells, or PBMCs; the material itself was cDNA or gDNA.

In the original analysis: Counts of nucleated cells, estimated from reference gene primer amplification, were obtained. TCRdb's table, derived via immunoSEQ multiplex PCR, lists solely in-frame clones and lacks some. That table gives V, J and clone size, and the DNA gave D and trimming. The repertoire has approximately 380,000 clones, around nine tenths of them found once; the top ten carry more than 1%. The V gene's germline CDR1 is LNHDA and CDR2 SQIVND (reference sequence). With 7 bases clipped from V and 1 base from J, the junction kept 7 bases outside the gene matches. There are 15 residues in the CDR3. Two negative PCRs, clearance, or symptom resolution were required of recovered Cohort 3 donors.

This receptor was identified in a woman younger than 30 who had recovered from COVID-19. V usage is TRBV19 and J usage is TRBJ1-5; the match to TRBD1 covers 7 bases. The sequenced sample was PBMCs or T cells enriched from blood (not recorded which). The CDR3 nucleotides are TGTGCCAGTACTCTGGGACAGAACAGCAATCAGCCCCAGCATTTT. Translated: CASTLGQNSNQPQHF. Full variable domain (rest looked up from reference TRBV19 and TRBJ1-5): DGGITQSPKYLFRKEGQNVTLSCEQNLNHDAMYWYRQDPGQGLRLIYYSQIVNDFQKGDIAEGYSVSREKKESFPLTVTSAQKNPTAFYLCASTLGQNSNQPQHFGDGTRLSIL.